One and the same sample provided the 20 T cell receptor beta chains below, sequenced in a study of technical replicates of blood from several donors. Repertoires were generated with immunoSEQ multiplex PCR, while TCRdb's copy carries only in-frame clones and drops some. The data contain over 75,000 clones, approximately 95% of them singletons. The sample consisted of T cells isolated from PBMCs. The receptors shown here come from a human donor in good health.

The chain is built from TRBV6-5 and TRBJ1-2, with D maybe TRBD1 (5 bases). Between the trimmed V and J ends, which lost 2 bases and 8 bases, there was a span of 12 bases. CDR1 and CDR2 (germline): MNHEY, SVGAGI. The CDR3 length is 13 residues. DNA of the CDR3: TGTGCCAGCAGTTACGGGGGGACCTTAGGCTACACCTTC. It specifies CASSYGGTLGYTF.

The CDR3 nucleotides read TGTGCCAGCAGCCAGTCCCCAGGGGGAGACACAGATACGCAGTATTTT. It codes for CASSQSPGGDTDTQYF. V and J are TRBV14 and TRBJ2-3; 7 bases map to TRBD1. Germline V gene data show CDR1 as SGHDN and CDR2 as FVKESK. The CDR3 runs to 16 residues. Trimming at V came to 3 bases and at J to 2 bases, leaving 8 bases not matched to a gene.

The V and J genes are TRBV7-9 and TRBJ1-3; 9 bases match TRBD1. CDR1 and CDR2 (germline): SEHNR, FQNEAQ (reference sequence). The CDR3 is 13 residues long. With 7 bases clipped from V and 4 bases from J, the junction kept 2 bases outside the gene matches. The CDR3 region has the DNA TGTGCCAGCATGGGGACAGGGGGAAACACCATATATTTT. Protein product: CASMGTGGNTIYF.

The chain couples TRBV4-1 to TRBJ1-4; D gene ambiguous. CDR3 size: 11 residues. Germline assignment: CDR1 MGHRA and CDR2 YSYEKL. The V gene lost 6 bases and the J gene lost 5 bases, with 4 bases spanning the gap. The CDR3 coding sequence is TGCGCCAGCAGGAGAAATGAAAAACTGTTTTTT. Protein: CASRRNEKLFF.

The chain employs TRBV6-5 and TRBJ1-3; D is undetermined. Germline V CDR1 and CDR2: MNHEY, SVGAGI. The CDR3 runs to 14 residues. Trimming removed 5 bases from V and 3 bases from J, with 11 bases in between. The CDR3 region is CASSRGQFGNTIYF. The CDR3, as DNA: TGTGCCAGCAGTCGAGGGCAGTTTGGAAACACCATATATTTT.

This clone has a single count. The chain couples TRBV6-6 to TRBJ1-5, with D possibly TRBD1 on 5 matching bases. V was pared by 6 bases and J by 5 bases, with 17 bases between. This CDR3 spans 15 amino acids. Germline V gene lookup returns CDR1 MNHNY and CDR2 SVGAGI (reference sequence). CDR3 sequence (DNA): TGTGCCAGCAGGCCTCTTATGGGGCACGATCAGCCCCAGCATTTT. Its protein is CASRPLMGHDQPQHF.

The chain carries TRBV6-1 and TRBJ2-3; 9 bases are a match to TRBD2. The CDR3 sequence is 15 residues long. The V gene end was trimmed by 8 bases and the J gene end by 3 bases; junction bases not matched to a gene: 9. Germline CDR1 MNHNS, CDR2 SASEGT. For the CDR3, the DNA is TGTGCCAGCCTTAGGGCTAGCGGGACTACAGATACGCAGTATTTT. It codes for CASLRASGTTDTQYF.

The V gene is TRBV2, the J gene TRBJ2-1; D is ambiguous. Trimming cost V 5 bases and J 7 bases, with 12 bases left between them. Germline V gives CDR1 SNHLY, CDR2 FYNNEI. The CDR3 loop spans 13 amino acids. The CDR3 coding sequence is TGTGCCAGCAGTAAGGAGTCCATGAATGAGCAGTTCTTC. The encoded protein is CASSKESMNEQFF.

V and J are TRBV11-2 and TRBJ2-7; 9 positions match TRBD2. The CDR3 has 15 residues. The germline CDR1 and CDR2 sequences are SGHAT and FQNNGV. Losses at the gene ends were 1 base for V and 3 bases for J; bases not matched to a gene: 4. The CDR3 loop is CASSLAGTSLYEQYF. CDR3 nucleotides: TGTGCCAGCAGCTTAGCGGGGACTAGCCTCTACGAGCAGTACTTC.

The CDR3 DNA reads TGTGCCACCCCAGCAGGGGCAGATACTAACTATGGCTACACCTTC. As protein: CATPAGADTNYGYTF. The rearrangement joins TRBV2 to TRBJ1-2; a weak D match, TRBD1 (6 bases). The CDR3 runs to 15 residues. With 10 bases removed from V and 0 bases from J, the gap between germline ends came to 18 bases. The germline V gene has CDR1 SNHLY and CDR2 FYNNEI.

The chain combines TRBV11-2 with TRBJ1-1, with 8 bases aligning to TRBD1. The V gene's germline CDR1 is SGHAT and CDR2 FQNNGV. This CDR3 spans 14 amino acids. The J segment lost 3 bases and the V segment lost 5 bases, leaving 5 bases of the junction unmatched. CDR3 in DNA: TGTGCCAGCAGCCGAGACAGGGGCTACACTGAAGCTTTCTTT. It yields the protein CASSRDRGYTEAFF.

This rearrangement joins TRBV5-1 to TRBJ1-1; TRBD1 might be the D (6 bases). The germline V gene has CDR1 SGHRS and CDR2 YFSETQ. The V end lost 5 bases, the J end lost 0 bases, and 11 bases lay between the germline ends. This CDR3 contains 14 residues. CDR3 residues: CASRKTGLNTEAFF. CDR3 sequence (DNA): TGCGCCAGCAGGAAAACAGGGTTGAACACTGAAGCTTTCTTT.

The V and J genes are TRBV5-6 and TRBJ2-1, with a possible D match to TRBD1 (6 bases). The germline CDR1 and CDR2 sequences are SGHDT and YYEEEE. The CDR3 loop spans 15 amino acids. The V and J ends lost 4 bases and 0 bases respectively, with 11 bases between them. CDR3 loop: CASSGIRGSYNEQFF. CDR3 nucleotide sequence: TGTGCCAGCAGCGGGATCAGGGGCTCCTACAATGAGCAGTTCTTC.

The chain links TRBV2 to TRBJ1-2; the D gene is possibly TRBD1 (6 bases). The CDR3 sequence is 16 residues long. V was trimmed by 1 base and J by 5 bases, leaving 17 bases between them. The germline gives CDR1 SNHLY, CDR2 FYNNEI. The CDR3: CASSEGGTTGVYGYTF. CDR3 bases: TGTGCCAGCAGTGAAGGGGGGACAACGGGTGTTTATGGCTACACCTTC.

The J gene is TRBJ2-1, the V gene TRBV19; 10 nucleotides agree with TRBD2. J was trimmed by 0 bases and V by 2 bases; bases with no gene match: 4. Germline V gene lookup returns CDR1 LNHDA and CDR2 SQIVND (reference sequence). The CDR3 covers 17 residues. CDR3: CASSILAGDPSYNEQFF. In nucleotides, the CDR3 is TGTGCCAGTAGTATACTAGCGGGGGATCCCTCCTACAATGAGCAGTTCTTC.

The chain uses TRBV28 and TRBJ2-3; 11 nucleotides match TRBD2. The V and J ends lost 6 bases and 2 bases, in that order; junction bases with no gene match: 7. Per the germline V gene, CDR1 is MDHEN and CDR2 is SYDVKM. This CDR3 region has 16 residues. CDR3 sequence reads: CASSPLAGAHTDTQYF. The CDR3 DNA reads TGTGCCAGCAGCCCACTAGCGGGAGCCCACACAGATACGCAGTATTTT.

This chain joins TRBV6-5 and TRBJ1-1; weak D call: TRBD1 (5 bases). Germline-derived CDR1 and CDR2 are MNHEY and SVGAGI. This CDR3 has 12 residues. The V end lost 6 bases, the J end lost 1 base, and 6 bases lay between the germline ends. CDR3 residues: CASRGGNTEAFF. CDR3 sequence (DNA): TGTGCCAGCAGGGGGGGGAACACTGAAGCTTTCTTT.

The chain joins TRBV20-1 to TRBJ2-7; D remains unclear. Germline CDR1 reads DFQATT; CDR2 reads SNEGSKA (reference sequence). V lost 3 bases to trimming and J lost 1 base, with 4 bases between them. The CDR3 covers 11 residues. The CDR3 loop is CSASGSYEQYF. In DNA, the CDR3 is TGCAGTGCTAGCGGGTCCTACGAGCAGTACTTC.

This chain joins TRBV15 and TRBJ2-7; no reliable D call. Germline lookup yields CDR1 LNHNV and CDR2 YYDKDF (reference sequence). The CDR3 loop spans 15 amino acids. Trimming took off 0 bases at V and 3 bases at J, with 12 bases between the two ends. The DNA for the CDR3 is TGTGCCACCAGCAGAGATGTGATAAACAGCTACGAGCAGTACTTC. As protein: CATSRDVINSYEQYF.

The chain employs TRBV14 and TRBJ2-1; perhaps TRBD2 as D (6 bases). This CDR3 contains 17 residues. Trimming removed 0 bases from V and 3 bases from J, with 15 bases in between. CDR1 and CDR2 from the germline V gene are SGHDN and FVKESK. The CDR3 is CASSQDGGVLIYNEQFF. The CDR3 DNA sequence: TGTGCCAGCAGCCAAGATGGAGGGGTGTTGATCTACAATGAGCAGTTCTTC.